The rows below give T cell receptor beta chains drawn from one sample of a study of shared clonotypes between healthy human individuals. Sequenced by immunoSEQ multiplex PCR; TCRdb stores in-frame clones only, minus some. In the table there are about 2.4 million clones, about 92% of which are singletons. The sequenced sample was naive CD4+ T cells sorted from blood. These receptors all come from a young man in good health. CDR3s include the opening cysteine and the closing phenylalanine or tryptophan. Each record gives: V gene, clone size, D gene, J gene, CDR3 DNA, CDR3 protein. D genes are given only for firm matches. Clone size is shown for a subset of rows, as once, few, many or a class of expanded clone.

v_gene: TRBV19
abundance: .
d_gene: .
j_gene: TRBJ2-7
CDR3nt: TGTGCCAGTAGTATAACCACAGGGAACGAGCAGTACTTC
CDR3aa: CASSITTGNEQYF

v_gene: TRBV6-5
abundance: .
d_gene: .
j_gene: TRBJ1-6
CDR3nt: TGTGCCAGCAGCGCAGGGAATTCACCCCTCCACTTT
CDR3aa: CASSAGNSPLHF

v_gene: TRBV7-6
abundance: few
d_gene: .
j_gene: TRBJ1-5
CDR3nt: TGTGCCAGCAGCTTAGCAGGGGGACTAAATCAGCCCCAGCATTTT
CDR3aa: CASSLAGGLNQPQHF

v_gene: TRBV9
abundance: few
d_gene: .
j_gene: TRBJ1-3
CDR3nt: TGTGCCAGCAGCGTAGGAGGGACTGGAAACACCATATATTTT
CDR3aa: CASSVGGTGNTIYF

v_gene: TRBV7-2
abundance: .
d_gene: .
j_gene: TRBJ2-7
CDR3nt: TGTGCCAGCAGCGACAGTGTGGAGGCCTACGAGCAGTACTTC
CDR3aa: CASSDSVEAYEQYF

v_gene: TRBV28
abundance: .
d_gene: TRBD2
j_gene: TRBJ2-1
CDR3nt: TGTGCCAGCAGCCTCGGACTAGCGATGGACAATGAGCAGTTCTTC
CDR3aa: CASSLGLAMDNEQFF

v_gene: TRBV9
abundance: .
d_gene: TRBD2
j_gene: TRBJ2-3
CDR3nt: TGTGCCAGCAGCGTAGCAAGCGGGAAAACAGATACGCAGTATTTT
CDR3aa: CASSVASGKTDTQYF

v_gene: TRBV7-7
abundance: .
d_gene: .
j_gene: TRBJ2-2
CDR3nt: TGTGCTAGCACGGTTAGCAAGGCCGGGGAGCTGTTTTTT
CDR3aa: CASTVSKAGELFF

v_gene: TRBV11-3
abundance: .
d_gene: .
j_gene: TRBJ2-2
CDR3nt: TGTGCCAGCAGCTCCCAGGGGTATACCGGGGAGCTGTTTTTT
CDR3aa: CASSSQGYTGELFF

v_gene: TRBV4-1
abundance: .
d_gene: .
j_gene: TRBJ2-3
CDR3nt: TGCGCCAGCAGCCCAGGTCTTGAAGGAGGGGGCTTTGGGACAGATACGCAGTATTTT
CDR3aa: CASSPGLEGGGFGTDTQYF

v_gene: TRBV4-1
abundance: .
d_gene: .
j_gene: TRBJ2-1
CDR3nt: TGCGCCAGCAGCCAAGATCGGGGTAGTGGCGACAATGAGCAGTTCTTC
CDR3aa: CASSQDRGSGDNEQFF

v_gene: TRBV7-2
abundance: .
d_gene: TRBD2
j_gene: TRBJ2-5
CDR3nt: TGTGCCAGCAGCTCCGGACTAGCGGGAGGAGAGACCCAGTACTTC
CDR3aa: CASSSGLAGGETQYF

v_gene: TRBV10-3
abundance: .
d_gene: TRBD1
j_gene: TRBJ1-2
CDR3nt: TGTGCCATCAGTCCGGAGGGACAGCACTATGGCTACACCTTC
CDR3aa: CAISPEGQHYGYTF

v_gene: TRBV5-1
abundance: .
d_gene: .
j_gene: TRBJ2-5
CDR3nt: TGCGCCAGCAGCATCGGGACCGGTATTCAAGAGACCCAGTACTTC
CDR3aa: CASSIGTGIQETQYF

v_gene: TRBV7-2
abundance: .
d_gene: .
j_gene: TRBJ2-1
CDR3nt: TGTGCCAGCAGCTTGTTTCTGACTGAGCAGTTCTTC
CDR3aa: CASSLFLTEQFF

v_gene: TRBV7-2
abundance: .
d_gene: TRBD1
j_gene: TRBJ2-5
CDR3nt: TGTGCCACCGGCACCGGGACAGCGGAGACCCAGTACTTC
CDR3aa: CATGTGTAETQYF

v_gene: TRBV10-3
abundance: .
d_gene: TRBD2
j_gene: TRBJ2-3
CDR3nt: TGTGCCATCAGTGGGACTAGCAGTTCCGATACGCAGTATTTT
CDR3aa: CAISGTSSSDTQYF

v_gene: TRBV7-9
abundance: .
d_gene: .
j_gene: TRBJ2-7
CDR3nt: TGTGCCAGCAGCTTAGTAGGGAGGGAGCAGTACTTC
CDR3aa: CASSLVGREQYF

v_gene: TRBV11-3
abundance: .
d_gene: .
j_gene: TRBJ2-2
CDR3nt: TGTGCCAGCAGCAAGGGTGGGGGAGCCACCGGGGAGCTGTTTTTT
CDR3aa: CASSKGGGATGELFF

v_gene: TRBV7-7
abundance: .
d_gene: TRBD1
j_gene: TRBJ2-5
CDR3nt: TGTGCTAGCAGCTTAGCCCCCCTTTCAGGGGGCGAGACCCAGTACTTC
CDR3aa: CASSLAPLSGGETQYF

v_gene: TRBV6-1
abundance: .
d_gene: .
j_gene: TRBJ1-2
CDR3nt: TGTGCCAGCAGTGAACCTTACAGGGCTAATGGCTACACCTTC
CDR3aa: CASSEPYRANGYTF

v_gene: TRBV28
abundance: once
d_gene: .
j_gene: TRBJ2-3
CDR3nt: TGTGCCAGCAGTTTCCTGAATTTCAGAAGACAGGTTCGAGCAGATACGCAGTATTTT
CDR3aa: CASSFLNFRRQVRADTQYF

v_gene: TRBV7-8
abundance: .
d_gene: .
j_gene: TRBJ1-2
CDR3nt: TGTGCCAGCACCAACGGGGTCGTAGGAACCACCTATGGCTACACCTTC
CDR3aa: CASTNGVVGTTYGYTF

v_gene: TRBV14
abundance: .
d_gene: TRBD1
j_gene: TRBJ1-1
CDR3nt: TGTGCCAGCAACCGACAGGGGGCAAAAACTGAAGCTTTCTTT
CDR3aa: CASNRQGAKTEAFF

v_gene: TRBV5-1
abundance: once
d_gene: TRBD2
j_gene: TRBJ2-2
CDR3nt: TGCGCCAGCAGCTCGCGGGAGCCGAACACCGGGGAGCTGTTTTTT
CDR3aa: CASSSREPNTGELFF

v_gene: TRBV5-6
abundance: .
d_gene: .
j_gene: TRBJ2-5
CDR3nt: TGTGCCAGCAGCTTCCAGGGTCAAGAGACCCAGTACTTC
CDR3aa: CASSFQGQETQYF

v_gene: TRBV11-1
abundance: .
d_gene: .
j_gene: TRBJ2-3
CDR3nt: TGTGCCAGCAGCTTAGGCCCGAGCGCAGATACGCAGTATTTT
CDR3aa: CASSLGPSADTQYF

v_gene: TRBV7-9
abundance: .
d_gene: .
j_gene: TRBJ1-5
CDR3nt: TGTGCCAGCAGCTTAGATGGGGGGCAGCCCCAGCATTTT
CDR3aa: CASSLDGGQPQHF